Listed below are T cell receptor beta chains from one sample, sequenced in a study of blood T cell repertoires in COVID-19. The method was immunoSEQ multiplex PCR; TCRdb's version includes in-frame clones alone and lacks a portion of them. Here the sample spans about 240,000 clones, about 86% being singletons. Sample: peripheral blood. These receptors all come from a man aged 55-75 years with acute or convalescent COVID-19. CDR3s include the opening cysteine and the closing phenylalanine or tryptophan. Each record gives: clone size, V gene, J gene, CDR3 length, D gene, CDR3 protein. D genes are given only for firm matches. Only part of the rows carry a size: once, few, many, or a class if the clone is expanded.

size: NA; V: TRBV6-5; J: TRBJ1-2; length: 13; D: NA; CDR3: CASRNRVDYGYTF
size: NA; V: TRBV5-1; J: TRBJ2-2; length: 15; D: TRBD2; CDR3: CASSPSGSDTGELFF
size: NA; V: TRBV28; J: TRBJ1-2; length: 14; D: NA; CDR3: CASSLYRVGYGYTF
size: NA; V: TRBV7-2; J: TRBJ2-6; length: 14; D: NA; CDR3: CASSLDSGANVLTF
size: NA; V: TRBV19; J: TRBJ2-3; length: 13; D: NA; CDR3: CASSTILADTQYF
size: NA; V: TRBV28; J: TRBJ2-4; length: 14; D: NA; CDR3: CASSYGEGIGIQYF
size: once; V: TRBV5-6; J: TRBJ1-1; length: 14; D: TRBD1; CDR3: CASSFGDRGTEAFF
size: NA; V: TRBV6-5; J: TRBJ2-7; length: 15; D: NA; CDR3: CARSPGGGGFYEQYF
size: NA; V: TRBV5-1; J: TRBJ2-5; length: 18; D: TRBD2; CDR3: CASSSPLAGTDYGETQYF
size: NA; V: TRBV7-6; J: TRBJ2-2; length: 16; D: NA; CDR3: CASSVDIASGSGELFF
size: NA; V: TRBV6-5; J: TRBJ2-7; length: 16; D: NA; CDR3: CASSYTPQGNPYEQYF
size: NA; V: TRBV30; J: TRBJ2-7; length: 14; D: NA; CDR3: CAWSSRNSPYEQYF
size: NA; V: TRBV27; J: TRBJ1-1; length: 16; D: TRBD1; CDR3: CASSNRVRETGAEAFF
size: NA; V: TRBV6-1; J: TRBJ2-1; length: 14; D: NA; CDR3: CASSELGLTLEQFF
size: NA; V: TRBV28; J: TRBJ2-7; length: 13; D: NA; CDR3: CASSWTDLYEQYF
size: NA; V: TRBV29-1; J: TRBJ1-5; length: 13; D: TRBD1; CDR3: CSVGTGGGQPQHF
size: NA; V: TRBV14; J: TRBJ1-2; length: 16; D: TRBD1; CDR3: CASSHGAAGGLYGYTF
size: NA; V: TRBV7-2; J: TRBJ2-5; length: 11; D: NA; CDR3: CASSSRETQYF
size: NA; V: TRBV16; J: TRBJ2-7; length: 15; D: NA; CDR3: CASSQVWRDSYEQYF
size: NA; V: TRBV4-1; J: TRBJ1-6; length: 16; D: TRBD1; CDR3: CASSQDSRTGVSPLHF
size: NA; V: TRBV7-3; J: TRBJ2-2; length: 18; D: TRBD2; CDR3: CASSLGAAGGMNAGELFF
size: few; V: TRBV10-3; J: TRBJ1-5; length: 17; D: TRBD1; CDR3: CAISEGDRGDLNQPQHF
size: NA; V: TRBV24-1; J: TRBJ2-5; length: 16; D: NA; CDR3: CATSDLSGIRQETQYF
size: NA; V: TRBV19; J: TRBJ1-4; length: 15; D: NA; CDR3: CASSMTGELGEKLFF
size: NA; V: TRBV5-1; J: TRBJ2-7; length: 14; D: TRBD1; CDR3: CASSLGQGPYEQYF
size: NA; V: TRBV10-1; J: TRBJ1-2; length: 16; D: TRBD1; CDR3: CASSAQGQANYYGYTF
size: NA; V: TRBV2; J: TRBJ2-1; length: 15; D: TRBD2; CDR3: CASSVAGVQPNEQFF
size: NA; V: TRBV10-3; J: TRBJ1-2; length: 13; D: NA; CDR3: CAISGTVNYGYTF
size: NA; V: TRBV15; J: TRBJ2-1; length: 18; D: NA; CDR3: CATSRDSPLIRGYNEQFF